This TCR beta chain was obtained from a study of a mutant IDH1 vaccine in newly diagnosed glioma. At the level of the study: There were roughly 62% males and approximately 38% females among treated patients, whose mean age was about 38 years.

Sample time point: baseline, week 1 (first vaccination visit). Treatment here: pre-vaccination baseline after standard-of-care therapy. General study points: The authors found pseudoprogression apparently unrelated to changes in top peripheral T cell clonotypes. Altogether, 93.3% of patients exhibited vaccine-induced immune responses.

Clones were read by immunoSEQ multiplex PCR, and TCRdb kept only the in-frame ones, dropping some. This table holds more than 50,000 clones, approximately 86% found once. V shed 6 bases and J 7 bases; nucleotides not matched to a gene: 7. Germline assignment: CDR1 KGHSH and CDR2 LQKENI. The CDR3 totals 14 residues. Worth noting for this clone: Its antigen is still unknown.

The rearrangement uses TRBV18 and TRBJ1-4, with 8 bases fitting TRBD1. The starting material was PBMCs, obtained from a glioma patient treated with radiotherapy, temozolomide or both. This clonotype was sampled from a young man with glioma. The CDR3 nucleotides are TGTGCCAGCTCCCTACAGGGGGAGGGTGAAAAACTGTTTTTT. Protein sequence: CASSLQGEGEKLFF.